This record covers a single T cell receptor (beta chain). Antigen unknown. The data were taken from a study of glioma-infiltrating T cells after dendritic cell vaccination. The ends were cut back, 9 bases at V and 5 bases at J, with 25 bases in the middle. The germline gives CDR1 LNHDA, CDR2 SQIVND (reference sequence). This CDR3 contains 16 residues. Measured with immunoSEQ multiplex PCR; TCRdb has only the in-frame clones, and not every one. The data contain about 82,000 clones, around 90% of them singletons. Selection required adequate fresh-frozen tumor tissue plus more than two years' survival data. None of the glioblastoma patients had an isocitrate dehydrogenase mutation. Study outcomes and limitations: Survival was not directly related to TCR clonality in these patients. Longer survival after dendritic cell vaccination followed higher pretreatment TIL content.

V and J are TRBV19 and TRBJ1-2, with D maybe TRBD1 (5 bases). This sample comprised blood, obtained before dendritic cell vaccination. This clonotype originated in a human donor with glioblastoma. This chain's CDR3 is CASSGTGATMMYGYTF. The CDR3 coding sequence is TGTGCCAGCTCCGGGACTGGTGCTACTATGATGTATGGCTACACCTTC.